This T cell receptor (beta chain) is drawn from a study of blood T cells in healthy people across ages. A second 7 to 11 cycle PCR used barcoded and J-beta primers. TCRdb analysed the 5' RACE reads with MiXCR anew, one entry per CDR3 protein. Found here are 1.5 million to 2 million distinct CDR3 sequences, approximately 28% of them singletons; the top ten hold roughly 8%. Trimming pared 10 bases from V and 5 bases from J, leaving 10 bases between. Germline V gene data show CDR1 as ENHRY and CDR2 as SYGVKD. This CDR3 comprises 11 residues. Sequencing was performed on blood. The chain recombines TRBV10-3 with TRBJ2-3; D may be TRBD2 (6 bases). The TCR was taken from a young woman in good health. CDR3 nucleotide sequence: TGTGCCACCGCGGGGATAGATACGCAGTATTTT. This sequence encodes CATAGIDTQYF.